This T cell receptor (beta chain) was found in a study of T cell repertoires in cytomegalovirus infection. Looking at the study overall: TCR beta signatures that were public indicated CMV infection and matching HLA type.

One entry per CDR3 protein results from TCRdb running MiXCR on the reads. This table holds roughly 760,000 distinct CDR3 sequences, less than 40% found once. This clonotype was seen a few times. The antigen remains unidentified. General observations from the study: Summed public TCR beta family frequency identified CMV carriers bearing the relevant HLA. Within the response measured ex vivo, HLA-C-restricted CMV-specific TCR beta clonotypes were dominant.

Sequencing was performed on PBMCs. This receptor was identified in a human donor in good health (CMV status not recorded). Some clones in this sample may be carry-over from other donors' samples.

CDR3 residues: CASSFAHGGYEQYF. The CDR3 nucleotides read TGTGCCAGCAGCTTCGCCCACGGGGGCTACGAGCAGTACTTC. The rearrangement joins TRBV11-2 to TRBJ2-7; a weak D match, TRBD2 (6 bases). Deletions cut 3 bases from V and 3 bases from J, with 12 bases between. Looked up from germline, CDR1 is SGHAT and CDR2 is FQNNGV. The CDR3 contains 14 residues. Supplemented by reference TRBV11-2 and TRBJ2-7, the full variable domain reads EAGVAQSPRYKIIEKRQSVAFWCNPISGHATLYWYQQILGQGPKLLIQFQNNGVVDDSQLPKDRFSAERLKGVDSTLKIQPAKLEDSAVYLCASSFAHGGYEQYFGPGTRLTVT.